This T cell receptor beta chain was documented in a study of early T cells in non-severe SARS-CoV-2 infection. Whole-study context: Sequencing of bulk RNA from unsorted whole blood was done, without chain pairing.

Study results and limitations: VDJdb matching, biased toward anti-spike CD8 responses, missed private and CD4 specificities.

The protocol attached unique molecular identifiers to individual cDNA molecules. TCRdb itself ran the 5' RACE reads through MiXCR, one entry per CDR3 protein. The sample records 25,000 to 35,000 distinct CDR3 sequences, less than 7.5% being singletons. This clonotype appeared a few times. Its specificity is not known. V lost 0 bases to trimming and J lost 3 bases, with 11 bases between them. The CDR3 totals 14 residues. Germline V gene data show CDR1 as DFQATT and CDR2 as SNEGSKA (reference sequence). Sequences were obtained from whole blood. The genes are TRBV20-1 and TRBJ2-5, with D maybe TRBD1 (6 bases). This sequence originates from an adult who was a healthcare worker with PCR-confirmed SARS-CoV-2 infection or an uninfected control (not recorded which). The CDR3 spells CSARDEGGEETQYF. The CDR3 nucleotides are TGCAGTGCTAGAGATGAAGGGGGTGAAGAGACCCAGTACTTC.